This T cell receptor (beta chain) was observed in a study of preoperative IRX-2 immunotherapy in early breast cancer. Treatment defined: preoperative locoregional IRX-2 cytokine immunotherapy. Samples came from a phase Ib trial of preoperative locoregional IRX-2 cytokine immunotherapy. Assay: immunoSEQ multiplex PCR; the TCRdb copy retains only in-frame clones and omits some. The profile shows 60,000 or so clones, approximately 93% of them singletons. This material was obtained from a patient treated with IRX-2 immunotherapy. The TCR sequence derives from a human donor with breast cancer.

DNA for the CDR3: TGTGCCAGCAGCTTGGCCTTCGGGACAGGAGAGACCCAGTACTTC. Amino acid sequence: CASSLAFGTGETQYF. The chain links TRBV5-5 to TRBJ2-5; 8 bases are shared with TRBD1. The CDR3 totals 15 residues. V shed 0 bases, J shed 4 bases, and the junction held 5 bases outside the gene matches. CDR1 is SGHKS and CDR2 is YYEKEE in the germline V gene (reference sequence). The full variable domain, with the rest looked up from reference TRBV5-5 and TRBJ2-5, is DAGVTQSPTHLIKTRGQQVTLRCSPISGHKSVSWYQQVLGQGPQFIFQYYEKEERGRGNFPDRFSARQFPNYSSELNVNALLLGDSALYLCASSLAFGTGETQYFGPGTRLLVL.